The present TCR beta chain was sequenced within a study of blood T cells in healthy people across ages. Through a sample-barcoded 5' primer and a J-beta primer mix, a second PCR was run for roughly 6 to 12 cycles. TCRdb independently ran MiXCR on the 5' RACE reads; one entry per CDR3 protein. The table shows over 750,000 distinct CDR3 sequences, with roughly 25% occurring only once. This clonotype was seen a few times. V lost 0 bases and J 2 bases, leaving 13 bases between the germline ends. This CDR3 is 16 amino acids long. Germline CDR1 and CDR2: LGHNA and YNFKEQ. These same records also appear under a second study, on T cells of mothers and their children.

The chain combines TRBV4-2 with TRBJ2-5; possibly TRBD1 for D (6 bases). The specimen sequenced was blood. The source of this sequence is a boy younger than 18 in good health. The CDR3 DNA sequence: TGTGCCAGCAGCCAAGAGGAGGCAGGGGTTCAAGAGACCCAGTACTTC. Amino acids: CASSQEEAGVQETQYF.